This T cell receptor beta chain was sequenced during a study of control samples from healthy donors and cancer patients (dated by TCRdb to 2020 to 2021). A remark on this clone: This clone's antigen is unknown. There are no base qualities to consult, and no much larger clone falls within one base.

The receptor library was made with the immunoSEQ multiplex PCR assay. The source is immuneACCESS, and TCRdb retained only in-frame sequences with V and J called. Part of the clones is not carried over; for the studies checked, unresolved V genes explain less than half of this, and the remainder is unexplained. Here the sample has about 95,000 clones; 88% occur a single time. The ten most abundant clones make up around 14% of the sample. Inclusive of the bounding cysteine and phenylalanine, the CDR3 is 14 residues long. Solely the CDR3 DNA is kept, with 42 bases framed from the first base. V drops 6 bases and J drops 0 bases, leaving 12 bases in between. The germline V gene (reference sequence) supplies CDR1 WNHNN and CDR2 SYGVQD.

The sequenced sample was blood. This chain joins TRBV10-1 to TRBJ2-7; the D gene is not confidently resolved. The sequence was collected from a woman between 65 and 79 years old in good health. The nucleotide sequence reads TGCGCCAGCAGCGTAGACCCGAACTCCTACGAGCAGTACTTC. The encoded protein is CASSVDPNSYEQYF.